The 21 T cell receptor beta chains presented below share a single source sample, sequenced in a study of cytomegalovirus exposure and HLA in healthy donors (dated by TCRdb to 2017 to 2019). The library was made by the immunoSEQ multiplex PCR assay. A mixture of 60 forward primers for TCR Vbeta segments and 13 reverse primers for TCR Jbeta segments was used in the multiplex PCR. TCRdb carries this immuneACCESS record with in-frame sequences only. Its versions omit some clonotypes, under half of them owing to an unresolved V gene in the studies checked, with the rest unexplained. The sample table records about 190,000 clones; 73% of these occur just once. The ten top clones hold 1.5% to 2% of the sample. What was sequenced was PBMCs. These receptors were obtained from a woman younger than 45 in good health and CMV-seronegative.

The V gene is TRBV27, the J gene TRBJ2-1; D is possibly TRBD1 (6 bases). Trimming stripped 5 bases from V and 3 bases from J, with 11 bases between. This CDR3 is built from 14 residues. Germline V gives CDR1 MNHEY, CDR2 SMNVEV (reference sequence). Here the CDR3 DNA reads TGTGCCAGCAGTATCAGGGGCAACTACAATGAGCAGTTCTTC. Translated: CASSIRGNYNEQFF.

The rearrangement joins TRBV15 to TRBJ1-2; 9 nucleotides match TRBD1. Germline-derived CDR1 and CDR2 are LNHNV and YYDKDF (reference sequence). The CDR3 is 15 amino acids. The ends lost 1 base at V and 6 bases at J; junction bases unmatched: 6. The CDR3 DNA reads TGTGCCACCAGCAGAGCCCTAGACAGGGGGAATGGCTACACCTTC. It codes for CATSRALDRGNGYTF.

This chain links TRBV5-1 with TRBJ1-6; D call uncertain. Per germline, CDR1 SGHRS and CDR2 YFSETQ. The CDR3 runs to 12 residues. V gave up 0 bases and J gave up 12 bases, with 7 bases separating them. Here the CDR3 DNA reads TGCGCCAGCAGCTTGGCCGGGGTACCCCTCCACTTT. It yields the protein CASSLAGVPLHF. Using reference TRBV5-1 and TRBJ1-6 for the parts outside the CDR3, the full variable domain is KAGVTQTPRYLIKTRGQQVTLSCSPISGHRSVSWYQQTPGQGLQFLFEYFSETQRNKGNFPGRFSGRQFSNSRSEMNVSTLELGDSALYLCASSLAGVPLHFGNGTRLTVT.

This clone was seen a handful of times. The rearrangement uses TRBV5-6 and TRBJ1-4, with 7 nucleotides matching TRBD1. The germline V gene encodes CDR1 SGHDT and CDR2 YYEEEE. Trimming at V came to 2 bases and at J to 8 bases, leaving 3 bases not matched to a gene. The CDR3 has 13 residues. This chain's CDR3 is CASSLGQDEKLFF. In DNA form, the CDR3 reads TGTGCCAGCAGCTTAGGACAGGACGAAAAACTGTTTTTT.

The CDR3 spells CASSHEGANNEQFF. In DNA, the CDR3 is TGCGCCAGCAGCCACGAAGGGGCGAATAATGAGCAGTTCTTC. The gene calls are TRBV4-1 and TRBJ2-1, with a possible D match to TRBD1 (5 bases). The V end was cut by 3 bases, the J end by 7 bases, with 13 bases between. Germline values: CDR1 MGHRA, CDR2 YSYEKL. The CDR3 consists of 14 residues.

The chain combines TRBV5-1 with TRBJ1-2, with 9 bases identical to TRBD1. This CDR3 spans 15 amino acids. The V gene's germline CDR1 is SGHRS and CDR2 YFSETQ. Unmatched junction bases numbered 5, after V lost 4 bases and J lost 1 base. Here the CDR3 reads CASSRGQGINYGYTF. CDR3 DNA sequence: TGCGCCAGCAGCCGGGGACAGGGCATTAACTATGGCTACACCTTC.

DNA of the CDR3: TGTGCCAGCAGTAGGAGAACTAATGAAAAACTGTTTTTT. Protein: CASSRRTNEKLFF. The chain couples TRBV11-1 to TRBJ1-4; D is uncertain. The V gene's germline CDR1 is SGHAT and CDR2 FQDESV (reference sequence). There are 13 residues in the CDR3. V lost 6 bases and J lost 1, with 6 bases in between. The whole variable domain, filled in from reference TRBV11-1 and TRBJ1-4, reads EAEVAQSPRYKITEKSQAVAFWCDPISGHATLYWYRQILGQGPELLVQFQDESVVDDSQLPKDRFSAERLKGVDSTLKIQPAELGDSAMYLCASSRRTNEKLFFGSGTQLSVL.

This clone appeared a few times. The chain combines TRBV28 with TRBJ2-7; 9 bases fit TRBD1. V lost 3 bases to trimming and J lost 0 bases; unmatched junction nucleotides: 6. CDR1 is MDHEN and CDR2 is SYDVKM in the germline V gene. The CDR3 is 16 amino acids. The CDR3 sequence is CASSLQTGGPSYEQYF. CDR3 nucleotides: TGTGCCAGCAGTTTGCAAACAGGGGGCCCCTCCTACGAGCAGTACTTC. The full variable domain, its missing parts supplied by reference TRBV28 and TRBJ2-7, is DVKVTQSSRYLVKRTGEKVFLECVQDMDHENMFWYRQDPGLGLRLIYFSYDVKMKEKGDIPEGYSVSREKKERFSLILESASTNQTSMYLCASSLQTGGPSYEQYFGPGTRLTVT.

This chain links TRBV5-8 with TRBJ2-3; D uncertain. Germline V gene sequence: CDR1 SGHTS, CDR2 YDEGEE. V gave up 6 bases and J gave up 4 bases, with 15 bases separating them. This CDR3 comprises 14 residues. CDR3 in DNA: TGTGCCAGCACCACCCGCACAGAAGCAGATACGCAGTATTTT. This encodes CASTTRTEADTQYF.

J is TRBJ2-5 and V is TRBV2; 10 bases line up with TRBD2. Losses at the gene ends were 7 bases for V and 3 bases for J; bases not matched to a gene: 2. Germline CDR1 and CDR2: SNHLY and FYNNEI. This CDR3 spans 13 amino acids. The DNA of the CDR3 is TGTGCCAGCAACGGACTAGCGGAAGAGACCCAGTACTTC. It encodes CASNGLAEETQYF.

This rearrangement joins TRBV29-1 to TRBJ2-5; 9 bases are a match to TRBD1. TRBJ2-7 matches the DNA end more closely, so the J call is doubtful. The germline V gene has CDR1 SQVTM and CDR2 ANQGSEA. The CDR3 contains 16 residues. CDR3 bases: TGCAGCGTTGAAGGGAGCGGGACAGGGTATGAGTACGAGCAGTACTTC. Its protein is CSVEGSGTGYEYEQYF.

The rearrangement links TRBV18 to TRBJ2-6, with D perhaps matching TRBD2 (6 bases). Germline V CDR1 and CDR2: KGHSH, LQKENI. Between the trimmed V and J ends, which lost 3 bases and 0 bases, there was a span of 12 bases. This CDR3 is built from 17 residues. For the CDR3, the DNA is TGTGCCAGCTCACCGGGACTCCCGAGCTCTGGGGCCAACGTCCTGACTTTC. It translates to CASSPGLPSSGANVLTF.

This clone was observed a handful of times. This rearrangement joins TRBV7-8 to TRBJ1-2; 9 nucleotides match TRBD1. Germline V gene sequence: CDR1 SGHVS, CDR2 FQNEAQ. This CDR3 comprises 17 residues. V was pared by 5 bases and J by 5 bases, with 15 bases of the junction left unmatched. CDR3 loop: CASSPWVGTGLTYGYTF. The CDR3, as DNA: TGTGCCAGCAGCCCATGGGTGGGGACAGGGTTAACATATGGCTACACCTTC. The full variable domain, rest sourced from reference TRBV7-8 and TRBJ1-2, is GAGVSQSPRYKVAKRGQDVALRCDPISGHVSLFWYQQALGQGPEFLTYFQNEAQLDKSGLPSDRFFAERPEGSVSTLKIQRTQQEDSAVYLCASSPWVGTGLTYGYTFGSGTRLTVV.

This clone was picked up a small number of times. The chain couples TRBV4-2 to TRBJ1-2; D is possibly TRBD1 (6 bases). Trimming shortened V by 1 base and J by 6 bases, and 12 bases separated the two germline ends. This CDR3 region has 14 residues. Germline V gene lookup returns CDR1 LGHNA and CDR2 YNFKEQ. CDR3: CASSQAQGTDGYTF. In nucleotides, the CDR3 is TGTGCCAGCAGCCAAGCACAGGGAACGGATGGCTACACCTTC.

The chain has TRBV25-1 and TRBJ2-7; TRBD2 might be the D (6 bases). Germline CDR1 is MGHDK and CDR2 is SYGVNS. The CDR3 spans 16 residues. V was trimmed by 5 bases and J by 2 bases, leaving 19 bases between them. The CDR3 reads CASSPRVASATYEQYF. The CDR3 bases are TGTGCCAGCAGTCCCCGGGTCGCTAGCGCGACCTACGAGCAGTACTTC.

The genes are TRBV19 and TRBJ2-7, with D possibly TRBD2 on 5 matching bases. The germline V gene has CDR1 LNHDA and CDR2 SQIVND (reference sequence). V was trimmed by 5 bases and J by 5 bases, leaving 13 bases between them. CDR3 length: 13 amino acids. The DNA for the CDR3 is TGTGCCAGTAGTGCCGGACTTCGTAACGAGCAGTACTTC. It encodes CASSAGLRNEQYF.

The rearrangement links TRBV6-4 to TRBJ1-1; D perhaps matches TRBD1 (6 bases). The CDR3 totals 13 residues. V lost 5 bases to trimming and J lost 1 base, with 8 bases between them. Per germline, CDR1 MRHNA and CDR2 SNTAGT. CDR3 bases: TGTGCCAGCAGTATGACAGGGAACACTGAAGCTTTCTTT. Its translation is CASSMTGNTEAFF.

This clone was detected only once. The CDR3 reads CASSQEEGPGNTIYF. DNA of the CDR3: TGCGCCAGCAGCCAAGAGGAGGGGCCGGGAAACACCATATATTTT. V and J are TRBV4-1 and TRBJ1-3, with D possibly matching TRBD1 (5 bases). Germline lookup yields CDR1 MGHRA and CDR2 YSYEKL. The CDR3 loop spans 15 amino acids. Trimming cost V 0 bases and J 4 bases, with 10 bases left between them.

The chain employs TRBV29-1 and TRBJ2-1; D is perhaps TRBD2 (6 bases). This CDR3 spans 10 amino acids. Trimming took off 6 bases at V and 12 bases at J, with 12 bases between the two ends. Germline V gene data show CDR1 as SQVTM and CDR2 as ANQGSEA. The CDR3 DNA reads TGCAGCGTGATTACCGGGGGGCAGTTCTTC. It translates to CSVITGGQFF.

The V gene is TRBV27, the J gene TRBJ2-5; 8 bases match TRBD2. The V segment lost 1 base and the J segment 1 base; nucleotides outside the gene matches: 2. Germline V gives CDR1 MNHEY, CDR2 SMNVEV (reference sequence). The CDR3 runs 15 residues. CDR3 in DNA: TGTGCCAGCAGTTTATTCGCGGGGGGCCAAGAGACCCAGTACTTC. Translated, it gives CASSLFAGGQETQYF.

The CDR3 loop reads CASSPISAGGSNEQFF. CDR3 DNA sequence: TGTGCCAGCAGCCCCATCTCAGCGGGAGGGTCCAATGAGCAGTTCTTC. This chain joins TRBV7-9 and TRBJ2-1; 10 bases line up with TRBD2. V lost 5 bases, J lost 6 bases, and 10 bases stayed unmatched. Germline V gene sequence: CDR1 SEHNR, CDR2 FQNEAQ (reference sequence). This CDR3 has 16 amino acids.